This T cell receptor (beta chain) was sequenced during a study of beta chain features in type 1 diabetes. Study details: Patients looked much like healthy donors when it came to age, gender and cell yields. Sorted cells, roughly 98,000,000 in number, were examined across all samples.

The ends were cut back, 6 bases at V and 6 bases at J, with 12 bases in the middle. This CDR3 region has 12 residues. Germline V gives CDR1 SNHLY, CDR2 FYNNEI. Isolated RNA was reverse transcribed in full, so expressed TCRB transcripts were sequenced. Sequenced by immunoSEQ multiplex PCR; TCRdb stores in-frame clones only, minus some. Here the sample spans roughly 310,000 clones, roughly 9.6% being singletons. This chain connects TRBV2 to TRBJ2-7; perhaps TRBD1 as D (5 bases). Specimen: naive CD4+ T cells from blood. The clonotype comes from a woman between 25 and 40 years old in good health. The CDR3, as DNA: TGTGCCAGCAGGGTCCAGGGTACCGAGCAGTACTTC. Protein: CASRVQGTEQYF.